These 3 T cell receptor beta chains share one sample of origin, sequenced in a study of blood T cells in healthy people across ages. A second about 6 to 12 cycle PCR used barcoded and J-beta primers. TCRdb passed the 5' RACE reads through MiXCR, listing each CDR3 protein once. Of hundreds of thousands of distinct CDR3 sequences in the sample, around three fifths were seen once. Sample: blood. The receptors were gathered from a man aged 40-55 years in good health.

The chain's CDR3 is CASSRRTGGKETQYF. The DNA for the CDR3 is TGTGCCAGCAGTCGTAGAACAGGGGGCAAAGAGACCCAGTACTTC. The V and J genes are TRBV12-3 or TRBV12-4 and TRBJ2-5; 9 nucleotides match TRBD1. Germline trimming cut 5 bases from V and 3 bases from J; bases unmatched to any gene: 7. The CDR3 sequence is 15 residues long.

The chain is built from TRBV7-2 and TRBJ1-1; tentative D call: TRBD1 (5 bases). Deletions cut 5 bases from V and 4 bases from J, with 14 bases between. Germline CDR1 SGHTA, CDR2 FQGNSA. The CDR3 length is 14 residues. The CDR3 sequence: CASSLWEGSTEAFF. For the CDR3, the DNA is TGTGCCAGCAGCCTCTGGGAGGGGTCCACTGAAGCTTTCTTT.

This clonotype appeared a few times. The chain employs TRBV2 and TRBJ2-4, with TRBD1 as a possible D gene (5 bases). V lost 5 bases, J lost 6 bases, and 14 bases lay in between. Per germline, CDR1 SNHLY and CDR2 FYNNEI. There are 14 residues in the CDR3. In DNA, the CDR3 is TGTGCCAGCAGTCGGACAATGTCGGGAAACATTCAGTACTTC. It yields the protein CASSRTMSGNIQYF.